The TCR beta chain under discussion was sequenced for a study of CD8 T cells in Susac syndrome. The RNA input was about 0.5 to 1 ug, and it was reverse transcribed with random hexamers. Via MiXCR, TCRdb re-called the immunoSEQ multiplex PCR reads, giving one row per CDR3 protein. The repertoire holds 120,000 to 150,000 distinct CDR3 sequences, with nearly 95% as singletons. Sequencing targeted TCR beta in blood CD8+ and CD4+ T cells. The germline gives CDR1 DFQATT, CDR2 SNEGSKA (reference sequence). After removal of 7 bases from V and 5 bases from J, the junction contained 3 bases not matched to a gene. CDR3 length: 12 amino acids.

The TCR sequence derives from a human donor in good health. The sequencing input was CD8+ T cells from PBMCs. The V call is TRBV20-1, the J call TRBJ2-2; 8 bases fit TRBD2. The CDR3 nucleotides are TGCAGTGTTGGCGGGAGGACCGGGGAGCTGTTTTTT. This gives the protein CSVGGRTGELFF.